This T cell receptor (beta chain) was sequenced in a study of blood T cell repertoires in COVID-19. Authors' analysis steps: The assay estimated nucleated cells by amplifying reference gene primers. TCRdb keeps only in-frame clones here, not all; method: immunoSEQ multiplex PCR. For V, J and clone size, that table is used; D and trimming come from the DNA. The table shows fewer than 700,000 clones, with about 89% occurring only once. The CDR3 contains 15 residues. From germline, CDR1 is MNHNY and CDR2 SVGAGI (reference sequence). Unmatched junction bases numbered 10, after V lost 6 bases and J lost 4 bases.

Material for sequencing was peripheral blood. The clonotype comes from a woman aged 45-65 years with COVID-19, enrolled during active disease. The chain has TRBV6-6 and TRBJ1-2; 8 bases match TRBD1. This CDR3 reads CASSANQGAGYGYTF. CDR3 sequence (DNA): TGTGCCAGCAGCGCAAATCAGGGGGCAGGCTATGGCTACACCTTC.